These T cell receptor beta chains were read from a single sample in a study of cytomegalovirus exposure and HLA in healthy donors. The data were produced by immunoSEQ multiplex PCR, yet TCRdb's version contains in-frame clones alone and is incomplete. The sample lists some 190,000 clones, about four fifths occurring once. The sample consisted of PBMCs. The receptors come from a man aged 35-49 years in good health and CMV-seropositive. Both conserved end residues are part of each CDR3. The order of the fields is V gene, J gene, CDR3 protein.

TRBV7-2,TRBJ1-2,CASSENRDRVNYGYTF
TRBV6-5,TRBJ1-2,CASSYRGLGYGYTF
TRBV7-9,TRBJ2-1,CASSLAGQGAHNEQFF
TRBV4-2,TRBJ2-1,CASSQEVGGTYNEQFF
TRBV7-9,TRBJ2-5,CSSSAGTSGQEAQYF
TRBV4-3,TRBJ1-4,CASSQLLGTNEKLFF
TRBV6-1,TRBJ2-5,CASSYVGGRETQYF
TRBV7-8,TRBJ2-1,CASSLALSGSNEQFF
TRBV28,TRBJ2-2,CASSLPGLAEHTGELFF
TRBV4-2,TRBJ2-5,CASSQVISGETQYF
TRBV5-4,TRBJ2-7,CASSHRGGNYEQYF
TRBV28,TRBJ2-5,CASSSTRLAGGPVAGTQYF
TRBV18,TRBJ2-1,CASSPRASGGAGEQFF
TRBV10-3,TRBJ1-5,CATDRGQGNQPQHF
TRBV19,TRBJ2-5,CASNPRTGRQETQYF
TRBV7-8,TRBJ2-2,CASSLARNTGELFF
TRBV30,TRBJ1-4,CAWSRQGNEKLFF
TRBV7-9,TRBJ2-3,CASSPGTSGGSTDTQYF
TRBV6-5,TRBJ2-1,CASSYQTSGGGNEQFF
TRBV7-9,TRBJ2-3,CASNFRGRDTDTQYF
TRBV15,TRBJ2-1,CATSRGVDYNEQFF
TRBV5-4,TRBJ2-7,CASSLIGSSYEQYF
TRBV2,TRBJ2-2,CASSPVTNTGELFF
TRBV28,TRBJ2-7,CASSRLAGIYEQYF
TRBV18,TRBJ2-7,CASSPTLGTDSYEQYF
TRBV11-2,TRBJ2-5,CASSEGTGWRETQYF
TRBV6-1,TRBJ1-5,CASTRSGKGQPQHF
TRBV7-2,TRBJ2-7,CASSLSRDNYEQYF
TRBV7-3,TRBJ2-3,CASSISGGDTDTQYF
TRBV28,NA,CASRSSYEQYF
TRBV5-4,TRBJ2-3,CASSSGLAGGSTDTQYF
TRBV28,TRBJ2-7,CASSPPRTVYEQYF
TRBV25-1,TRBJ2-3,CASYAGGAQYF
TRBV6-5,TRBJ2-4,CASSHRTDSKNIQYF
TRBV5-1,TRBJ1-1,CASSLRSSPGETEAFF
TRBV12-5,TRBJ1-5,CASGPPRGPQHF
TRBV5-6,TRBJ2-1,CASSLGLAANEQFF
TRBV7-9,TRBJ2-3,CASSSYPSTSGNADTQYF
TRBV5-4,TRBJ2-1,CASSLAGEGKQFF
TRBV11-2,TRBJ2-3,CASSLGGSSTDTQYF
TRBV25-1,TRBJ2-5,CASSEWGAASGKETQYF
TRBV2,TRBJ2-5,CASSGRAPGGTQYF
TRBV5-1,TRBJ2-7,CASTPVRDRGVLIYEQYF
TRBV19,TRBJ2-7,CASSYLLDRMGEQYF
TRBV7-6,TRBJ1-2,CASSRGENYGYTF
TRBV19,TRBJ2-3,CASSNRGETDTQYF
TRBV28,TRBJ2-1,CASSLRQEVYNEQFF
TRBV6-5,TRBJ1-5,CASRGQMYSNQPQHF
TRBV6-5,TRBJ2-7,CASSSGGPYELYF
TRBV29-1,TRBJ1-1,CSVDLQSLNTEAFF